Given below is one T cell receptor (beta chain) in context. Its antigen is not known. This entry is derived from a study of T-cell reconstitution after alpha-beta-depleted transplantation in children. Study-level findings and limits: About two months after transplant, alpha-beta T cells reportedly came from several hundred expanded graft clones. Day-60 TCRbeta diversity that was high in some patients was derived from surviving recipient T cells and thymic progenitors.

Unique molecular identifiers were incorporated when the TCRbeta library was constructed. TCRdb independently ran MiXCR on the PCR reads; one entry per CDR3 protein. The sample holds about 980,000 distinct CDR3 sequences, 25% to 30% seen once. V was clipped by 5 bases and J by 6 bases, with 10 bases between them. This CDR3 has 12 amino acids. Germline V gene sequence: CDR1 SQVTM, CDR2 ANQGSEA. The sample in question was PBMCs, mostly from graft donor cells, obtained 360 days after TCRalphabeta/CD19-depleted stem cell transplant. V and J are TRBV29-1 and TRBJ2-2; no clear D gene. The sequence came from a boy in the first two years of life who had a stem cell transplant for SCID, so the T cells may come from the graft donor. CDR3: CSVQVSSGELFF. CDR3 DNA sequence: TGCAGCGTTCAGGTTTCCTCCGGGGAGCTGTTTTTT.